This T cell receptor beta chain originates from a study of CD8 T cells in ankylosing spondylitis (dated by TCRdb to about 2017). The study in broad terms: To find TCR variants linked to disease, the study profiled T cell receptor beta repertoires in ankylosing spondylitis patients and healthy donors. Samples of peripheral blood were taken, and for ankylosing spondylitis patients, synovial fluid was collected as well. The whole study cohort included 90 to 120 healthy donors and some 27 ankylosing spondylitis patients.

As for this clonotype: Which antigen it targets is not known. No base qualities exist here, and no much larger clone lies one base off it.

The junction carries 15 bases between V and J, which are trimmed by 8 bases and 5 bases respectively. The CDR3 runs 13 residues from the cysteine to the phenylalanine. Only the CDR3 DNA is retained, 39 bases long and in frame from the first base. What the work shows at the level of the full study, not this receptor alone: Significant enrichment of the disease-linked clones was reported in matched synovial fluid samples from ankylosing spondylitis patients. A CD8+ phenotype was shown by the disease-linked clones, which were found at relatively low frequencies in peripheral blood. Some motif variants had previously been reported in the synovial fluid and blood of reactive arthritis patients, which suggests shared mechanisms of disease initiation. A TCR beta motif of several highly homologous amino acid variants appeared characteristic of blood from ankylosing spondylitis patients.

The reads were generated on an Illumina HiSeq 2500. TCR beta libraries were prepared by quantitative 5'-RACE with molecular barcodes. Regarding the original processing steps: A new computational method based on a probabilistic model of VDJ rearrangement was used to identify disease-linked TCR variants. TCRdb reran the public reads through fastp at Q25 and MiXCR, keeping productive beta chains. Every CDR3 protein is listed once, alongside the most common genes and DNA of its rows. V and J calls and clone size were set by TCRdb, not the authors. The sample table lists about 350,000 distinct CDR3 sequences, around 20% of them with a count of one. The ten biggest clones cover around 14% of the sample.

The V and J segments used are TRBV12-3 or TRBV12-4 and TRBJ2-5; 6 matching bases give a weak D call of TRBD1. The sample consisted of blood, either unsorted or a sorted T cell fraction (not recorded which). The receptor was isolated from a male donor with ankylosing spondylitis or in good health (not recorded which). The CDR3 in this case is CASAHRDWETQYF. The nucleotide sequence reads TGTGCCAGCGCACACAGGGATTGGGAGACCCAGTACTTC.